The 29 T cell receptor beta chains listed next were all sequenced from one sample in a study of beta chain features in type 1 diabetes (dated by TCRdb to the late 2010s). Libraries came from the immunoSEQ multiplex PCR assay. The High Capacity cDNA Reverse Transcription Kit was used to reverse transcribe all of the isolated RNA, meaning that expressed TCRB transcripts were what got sequenced. This immuneACCESS table, as held by TCRdb, lists in-frame sequences with V and J called but not all clones. Of the missing ones, under half trace to an unresolved V gene in checked studies; the others have no known cause. Counted in this sample were about 160,000 clones; approximately 8.1% of them appeared once. The ten largest clones add up to approximately 0.65% of the sample. Specimen: central memory CD4+ T cells from blood. The source of these receptors is a man younger than 35 in good health.

This clone has only a few counts. The J gene is TRBJ2-1, the V gene TRBV12-5, with D unclear. Trimming took 8 bases from V and 10 from J, leaving 15 bases between them. Germline CDR1 reads LGHNT; CDR2 reads FRNRAP. There are 12 residues in the CDR3. CDR3 bases: TGTGCTAGTAGCATTTCCCAAGTGGAGCAGTTCTTC. The encoded protein is CASSISQVEQFF.

This clone has more than one count but fewer than ten. The chain links TRBV30 to TRBJ1-3; tentatively, D is TRBD1 (6 bases). Germline V gene sequence: CDR1 GTSNPN, CDR2 SVGIG (reference sequence). Trimming pared 2 bases from V and 0 bases from J, leaving 14 bases between. The CDR3 is 16 amino acids. The chain's CDR3 is CAWSLDRPSSGNTIYF. The CDR3 DNA reads TGTGCCTGGAGTCTCGACAGGCCGAGCTCTGGAAACACCATATATTTT.

V and J are TRBV19 and TRBJ2-5; 8 bases line up with TRBD2. CDR3 length: 14 residues. V shed 5 bases, J shed 2 bases, and the junction held 4 bases outside the gene matches. Germline V gene sequence: CDR1 LNHDA, CDR2 SQIVND (reference sequence). The CDR3 DNA sequence: TGTGCCAGTAGTCGACTAGCGTCTCAAGAGACCCAGTACTTC. It codes for CASSRLASQETQYF.

V gene TRBV28 combines with J gene TRBJ2-5; a weak D match, TRBD1 (6 bases). The V gene's germline CDR1 is MDHEN and CDR2 SYDVKM. Trimming pared 7 bases from V and 2 bases from J, leaving 8 bases between. The CDR3 runs to 12 residues. The CDR3 nucleotides are TGTGCCAGCAACAGGGCTCAAGAGACCCAGTACTTC. Protein: CASNRAQETQYF.

This clone was detected only a few times. The V and J genes are TRBV18 and TRBJ1-4; D is perhaps TRBD1 (6 bases). Between the trimmed V and J ends, which lost 6 bases and 8 bases, there was a span of 19 bases. CDR1 and CDR2 (germline): KGHSH, LQKENI. CDR3 size: 15 residues. This CDR3 reads CASSPTGTLMEKLFF. The CDR3 DNA follows: TGTGCCAGCTCCCCCACAGGGACGCTAATGGAAAAACTGTTTTTT.

This clone was detected only a few times. This chain joins TRBV5-1 and TRBJ2-7, with 11 bases matching TRBD1. The CDR3 covers 15 residues. V shed 3 bases, J shed 6 bases, and the junction held 8 bases outside the gene matches. Germline V lookup: CDR1 SGHRS, CDR2 YFSETQ. CDR3 nucleotides: TGCGCCAGCAGCTCGTCCGGGACAGGGGGGGTCGAGCAGTACTTC. Translating it yields CASSSSGTGGVEQYF.

This clone was counted between two and nine times. The chain links TRBV10-2 to TRBJ1-5; D remains ambiguous. CDR1 and CDR2 from the germline V gene are WSHSY and SAAADI. Deletions cut 5 bases from V and 4 bases from J, with 9 bases between. The CDR3 contains 13 residues. The CDR3 coding sequence is TGCGCCAGCAGTCTAACAGCTAATCAGCCCCAGCATTTT. Translation: CASSLTANQPQHF.

This sequence joins TRBV11-2 and TRBJ1-1; 9 bases fit TRBD1. The CDR3 has 12 residues. CDR1 is SGHAT and CDR2 is FQNNGV in the germline V gene. Trimming took 8 bases from V and 5 from J; bases not matched to a gene: 3. DNA of the CDR3: TGTGCCAGCGGACAGGGGTGGACTGAAGCTTTCTTT. It yields the protein CASGQGWTEAFF.

The V gene is TRBV27, the J gene TRBJ1-1; 11 nucleotides align to TRBD1. The V gene's germline CDR1 is MNHEY and CDR2 SMNVEV (reference sequence). Trimming at V came to 4 bases and at J to 5 bases, leaving 6 bases not matched to a gene. The length of the CDR3 is 15 residues. CDR3 residues: CASSSWTGGLTEAFF. The CDR3 nucleotides are TGTGCCAGCAGTTCCTGGACAGGGGGCCTTACTGAAGCTTTCTTT.

This clone occurred a few times. The chain combines TRBV7-8 with TRBJ2-3, with D possibly matching TRBD1 (5 bases). Trimming shortened V by 1 base and J by 2 bases, and 7 bases separated the two germline ends. The CDR3 consists of 14 residues. Germline CDR1 is SGHVS and CDR2 is FQNEAQ. In DNA form, the CDR3 reads TGTGCCAGCAGCTTAGGACAGTCCACAGATACGCAGTATTTT. This translates into CASSLGQSTDTQYF.

This chain joins TRBV6-6 and TRBJ2-7, with 9 bases identical to TRBD1. The V gene's germline CDR1 is MNHNY and CDR2 SVGAGI (reference sequence). The V gene end was trimmed by 5 bases and the J gene end by 1 base; junction bases not matched to a gene: 3. The CDR3 loop spans 14 amino acids. CDR3 nucleotides: TGTGCCAGCAGTCCGGGACAGGGATCCTACGAGCAGTACTTC. Translated, it gives CASSPGQGSYEQYF.

There are a few counts of this clone. The CDR3, as DNA: TGTGCCAGCAGTGAACAGCAGGGACAGAATTATGGCTACACCTTC. The encoded protein is CASSEQQGQNYGYTF. The rearrangement joins TRBV2 to TRBJ1-2; 7 bases are a match to TRBD1. Germline trimming cut 2 bases from V and 5 bases from J; bases unmatched to any gene: 8. The CDR3 extends over 15 amino acids. The germline gives CDR1 SNHLY, CDR2 FYNNEI.

This clone was picked up a small number of times. This sequence joins TRBV5-4 and TRBJ1-2, with D possibly TRBD1 on 6 matching bases. The V gene's germline CDR1 is SGHNT and CDR2 YYREEE (reference sequence). Trimming pared 4 bases from V and 4 bases from J, leaving 14 bases between. This CDR3 region has 14 residues. For the CDR3, the DNA is TGTGCCAGCAGCCAGGGGCAGGGGCCCTATGGCTACACCTTC. Its protein product is CASSQGQGPYGYTF.

The V and J genes are TRBV28 and TRBJ2-7, with 10 bases lining up with TRBD2. V gave up 5 bases and J gave up 3 bases; unmatched junction bases: 7. CDR3 length: 15 residues. CDR1 and CDR2 from the germline V gene are MDHEN and SYDVKM. The CDR3 spells CASSPTSGNNYEQYF. The CDR3 DNA reads TGTGCCAGCAGTCCTACTAGCGGGAACAACTACGAGCAGTACTTC. Variable domain in full (rest from reference TRBV28 and TRBJ2-7): DVKVTQSSRYLVKRTGEKVFLECVQDMDHENMFWYRQDPGLGLRLIYFSYDVKMKEKGDIPEGYSVSREKKERFSLILESASTNQTSMYLCASSPTSGNNYEQYFGPGTRLTVT.

This clone has at least ten counts. J is TRBJ2-6 and V is TRBV30; D might be TRBD2 (5 bases). CDR3 length: 15 amino acids. V lost 0 bases and J lost 0, with 6 bases in between. The V gene's germline CDR1 is GTSNPN and CDR2 SVGIG (reference sequence). The CDR3 DNA reads TGTGCCTGGAGTGTAGGGAGCTCTGGGGCCAACGTCCTGACTTTC. Translated, it gives CAWSVGSSGANVLTF.

The rearrangement joins TRBV5-4 to TRBJ1-1; perhaps TRBD1 as D (6 bases). The CDR3 has 14 residues. CDR1 SGHNT and CDR2 YYREEE come from the germline V gene (reference sequence). The V end lost 4 bases, the J end lost 4 bases, and 14 bases lay between the germline ends. The CDR3 spells CASSPPQGSTEAFF. The CDR3 DNA is TGTGCCAGCAGCCCGCCCCAGGGGAGCACTGAAGCTTTCTTT.

A few counts support this clone. The chain recombines TRBV4-2 with TRBJ2-5, with TRBD2 matching over 12 bases. Germline V gene data show CDR1 as LGHNA and CDR2 as YNFKEQ. V was pared by 0 bases and J by 7 bases, with 12 bases of the junction left unmatched. The CDR3 length is 18 residues. The CDR3 DNA is TGTGCCAGCAGCCAAGATAAGGCTAGCGGGGGGGCTCCTGTGACCCAGTACTTC. Encoded protein: CASSQDKASGGAPVTQYF.

This clone came up a few times. In DNA, the CDR3 is TGTGCCAGCAGTTACAGGGAGGAGAGCATTCAGTACTTC. Translated: CASSYREESIQYF. The chain carries TRBV6-5 and TRBJ2-4; a possible D gene is TRBD2 (6 bases). The germline V gene encodes CDR1 MNHEY and CDR2 SVGAGI. This CDR3 has 13 residues. Trimming stripped 2 bases from V and 9 bases from J, with 11 bases between.

The V and J genes are TRBV7-6 and TRBJ2-3, with 8 bases identical to TRBD1. Trimming cost V 0 bases and J 2 bases; bases outside gene matches: 10. This CDR3 is built from 18 residues. Germline V gene sequence: CDR1 SGHVS, CDR2 FNYEAQ. The CDR3 nucleotides read TGTGCCAGCAGCTTAGCCTGGGACAGGCGACTATACACAGATACGCAGTATTTT. It translates to CASSLAWDRRLYTDTQYF.

This clone was observed a handful of times. The rearrangement uses TRBV15 and TRBJ2-3; TRBD1 might be the D (6 bases). From germline, CDR1 is LNHNV and CDR2 YYDKDF (reference sequence). The CDR3 runs 15 residues. Trimming took off 1 base at V and 1 base at J, with 9 bases between the two ends. The CDR3 sequence is CATSRVGGGTDTQYF. CDR3 DNA sequence: TGTGCCACCAGCAGAGTAGGGGGTGGCACAGATACGCAGTATTTT.

This clone came up a few times. The genes are TRBV7-2 and TRBJ1-2, with D possibly TRBD1 on 6 matching bases. The germline V gene has CDR1 SGHTA and CDR2 FQGNSA. V was pared by 5 bases and J by 1 base, with 8 bases between. The CDR3 is 13 residues long. The CDR3 DNA follows: TGTGCCAGCAGCCGGGACAATAACTATGGCTACACCTTC. This encodes CASSRDNNYGYTF.

This clone has only a few counts. The chain has TRBV7-2 and TRBJ2-1; D is perhaps TRBD2 (6 bases). CDR1 is SGHTA, CDR2 FQGNSA, per germline. This CDR3 is built from 14 residues. The V and J ends lost 5 bases and 9 bases respectively, with 17 bases between them. The CDR3 loop is CASSPRGSGTEQFF. DNA of the CDR3: TGTGCCAGCAGCCCTCGGGGGTCCGGTACTGAGCAGTTCTTC.

This clone was seen only a few times. The V gene is TRBV19, the J gene TRBJ2-5; TRBD2 is a possible D gene (5 bases). V gave up 3 bases and J gave up 2 bases, with 10 bases separating them. The CDR3 extends over 14 amino acids. Looked up from germline, CDR1 is LNHDA and CDR2 is SQIVND (reference sequence). The CDR3 DNA sequence: TGTGCCAGTAGTATTGACTACCTACAAGAGACCCAGTACTTC. Amino acid sequence: CASSIDYLQETQYF. The complete variable domain, with remaining parts taken from reference TRBV19 and TRBJ2-5, reads DGGITQSPKYLFRKEGQNVTLSCEQNLNHDAMYWYRQDPGQGLRLIYYSQIVNDFQKGDIAEGYSVSREKKESFPLTVTSAQKNPTAFYLCASSIDYLQETQYFGPGTRLLVL.

V gene TRBV29-1 combines with J gene TRBJ2-1; 12 nucleotides line up with TRBD2. Germline V gene data show CDR1 as SQVTM and CDR2 as ANQGSEA. The CDR3 consists of 15 residues. V was clipped by 5 bases and J by 8 bases; unmatched bases: 10. The CDR3 DNA sequence: TGCAGCGTTCCTGATCCTAGCGGGGGGGCCTATGAGCAGTTCTTC. Its protein product is CSVPDPSGGAYEQFF.

This rearrangement joins TRBV7-3 to TRBJ1-1; D gene ambiguous. Germline V gene lookup returns CDR1 SGHTA and CDR2 FQGTGA. The CDR3 consists of 13 residues. Trimming left V 5 bases short and J 1 base short, with 8 bases between. CDR3 sequence reads: CASSRPGNTEAFF. The DNA for the CDR3 is TGTGCCAGCAGCCGCCCAGGGAACACTGAAGCTTTCTTT. Combining the CDR3 with reference TRBV7-3 and TRBJ1-1 gives the whole variable domain GAGVSQTPSNKVTEKGKYVELRCDPISGHTALYWYRQSLGQGPEFLIYFQGTGAADDSGLPNDRFFAVRPEGSVSTLKIQRTERGDSAVYLCASSRPGNTEAFFGQGTRLTVV.

There are many counts of this clone. Other DNA variants within this sample encode the same CDR3. The chain joins TRBV2 to TRBJ1-2; weak D call: TRBD1 (6 bases). Trimming took 5 bases from V and 3 from J, leaving 10 bases between them. The CDR3 has 13 amino acids. Germline assignment: CDR1 SNHLY and CDR2 FYNNEI. CDR3 in amino acids: CASSPQGDYGYTF. CDR3 sequence (DNA): TGTGCCAGCAGTCCACAGGGAGACTATGGCTACACCTTC.

The rearrangement uses TRBV29-1 and TRBJ1-5; 8 bases line up with TRBD1. The CDR3 extends over 14 amino acids. V lost 6 bases, J lost 1 base, and 5 bases stayed unmatched. Germline CDR1 and CDR2: SQVTM and ANQGSEA. The CDR3 DNA reads TGCAGCGTCGGACAGGGAGTCAGCAATCAGCCCCAGCATTTT. Residues: CSVGQGVSNQPQHF.

Only a few counts were recorded for this clone. The chain links TRBV5-1 to TRBJ1-4; 8 bases align to TRBD1. Germline V lookup: CDR1 SGHRS, CDR2 YFSETQ. The CDR3 length is 16 residues. The V gene end was trimmed by 3 bases and the J gene end by 3 bases; junction bases not matched to a gene: 7. The CDR3 loop reads CASSYTPGQANEKLFF. DNA of the CDR3: TGCGCCAGCAGCTACACTCCGGGACAGGCTAATGAAAAACTGTTTTTT.

This clone was detected ten times or more. The V and J genes are TRBV7-2 and TRBJ1-6; possibly TRBD1 for D (5 bases). The germline V and J ends were trimmed by 1 base and 7 bases, with 14 bases remaining between them. The CDR3 length is 16 residues. Germline V gene data show CDR1 as SGHTA and CDR2 as FQGNSA. The CDR3 nucleotides are TGTGCCAGCAGCTTAGTGTCAGCAGGGTGGAATTCACCCCTCCACTTT. It yields the protein CASSLVSAGWNSPLHF.